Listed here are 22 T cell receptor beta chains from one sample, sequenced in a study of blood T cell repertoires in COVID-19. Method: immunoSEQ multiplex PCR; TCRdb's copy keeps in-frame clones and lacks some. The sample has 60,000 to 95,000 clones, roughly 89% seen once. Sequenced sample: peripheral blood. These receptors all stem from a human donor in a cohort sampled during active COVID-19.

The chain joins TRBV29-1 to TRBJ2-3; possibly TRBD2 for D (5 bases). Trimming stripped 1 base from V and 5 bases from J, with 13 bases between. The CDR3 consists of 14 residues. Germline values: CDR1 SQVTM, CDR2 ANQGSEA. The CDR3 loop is CSVEGGEAVDTQYF. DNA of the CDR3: TGCAGCGTTGAAGGTGGAGAAGCGGTAGATACGCAGTATTTT.

CDR3: CASETGAGEKLFF. In DNA, the CDR3 is TGTGCCAGCGAAACAGGGGCAGGGGAAAAACTGTTTTTT. This chain links TRBV19 with TRBJ1-4, with TRBD1 matching over 7 bases. There are 13 residues in the CDR3. Germline CDR1 LNHDA, CDR2 SQIVND (reference sequence). Trimming at V came to 9 bases and at J to 8 bases, leaving 9 bases not matched to a gene.

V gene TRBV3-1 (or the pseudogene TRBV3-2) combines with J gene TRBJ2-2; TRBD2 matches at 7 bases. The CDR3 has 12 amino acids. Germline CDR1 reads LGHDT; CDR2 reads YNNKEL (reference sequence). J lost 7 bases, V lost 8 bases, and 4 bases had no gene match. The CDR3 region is CASAGVIGELFF. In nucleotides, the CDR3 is TGTGCCAGCGCGGGGGTAATCGGGGAGCTGTTTTTT.

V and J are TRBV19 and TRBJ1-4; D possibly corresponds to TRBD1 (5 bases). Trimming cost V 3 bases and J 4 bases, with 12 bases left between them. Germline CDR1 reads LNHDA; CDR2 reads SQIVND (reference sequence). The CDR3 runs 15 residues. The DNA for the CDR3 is TGTGCCAGTAGTATCTCCCACCAGGGTAATGAAAAACTGTTTTTT. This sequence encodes CASSISHQGNEKLFF.

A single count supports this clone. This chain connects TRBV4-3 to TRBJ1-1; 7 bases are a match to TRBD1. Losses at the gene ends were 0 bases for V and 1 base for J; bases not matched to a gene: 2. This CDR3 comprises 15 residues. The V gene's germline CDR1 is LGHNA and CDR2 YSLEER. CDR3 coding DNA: TGCGCCAGCAGCCAAGAATGGACAGGGAACACTGAAGCTTTCTTT. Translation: CASSQEWTGNTEAFF.

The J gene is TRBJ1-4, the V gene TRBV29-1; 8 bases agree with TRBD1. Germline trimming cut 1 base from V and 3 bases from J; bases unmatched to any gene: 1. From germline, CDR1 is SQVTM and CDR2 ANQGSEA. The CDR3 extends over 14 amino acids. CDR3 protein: CSVEGTGPNEKLFF. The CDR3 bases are TGCAGCGTTGAAGGGACAGGGCCTAATGAAAAACTGTTTTTT.

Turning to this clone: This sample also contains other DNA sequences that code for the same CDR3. The CDR3 DNA follows: TGTGCCAGCAGCCAATCGGGGGGCACCGGGGAGCTGTTTTTT. This encodes CASSQSGGTGELFF. J is TRBJ2-2 and V is TRBV3-1 (or the pseudogene TRBV3-2), with 7 bases that match TRBD2. The junction had 1 base not matched to a gene; V was cut back by 2 bases and J by 4 bases. CDR1 LGHDT and CDR2 YNNKEL come from the germline V gene (reference sequence). The CDR3 runs to 14 residues.

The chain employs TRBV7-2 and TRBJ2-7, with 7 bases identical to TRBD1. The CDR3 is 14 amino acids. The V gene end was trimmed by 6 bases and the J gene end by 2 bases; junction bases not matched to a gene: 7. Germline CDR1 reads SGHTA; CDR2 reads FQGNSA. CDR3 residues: CASRPPTGTYEQYF. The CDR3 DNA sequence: TGTGCCAGCAGACCCCCGACAGGGACCTACGAGCAGTACTTC.

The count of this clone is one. CDR3 DNA sequence: TGTGCCAGCTCACCATGGGACAGGGAGCTGTATTTT. This sequence encodes CASSPWDRELYF. V and J are TRBV18 and TRBJ2-3; 9 bases line up with TRBD1. The germline V gene encodes CDR1 KGHSH and CDR2 LQKENI. With V trimmed by 2 bases and J by 14 bases, 5 bases remained unmatched. The CDR3 extends over 12 amino acids.

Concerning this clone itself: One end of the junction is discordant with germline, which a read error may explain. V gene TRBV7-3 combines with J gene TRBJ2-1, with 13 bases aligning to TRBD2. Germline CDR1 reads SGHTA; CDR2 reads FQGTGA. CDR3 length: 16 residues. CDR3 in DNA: TGTGCCAGCAGCATAACTAGCGGGGGGGCCTACAATGAGCAGTTCTTC. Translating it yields CASSITSGGAYNEQFF.

CDR3 residues: CASSYRQGMKPGANVLTF. DNA for the CDR3: TGTGCCAGCAGTTACAGGCAGGGTATGAAACCTGGGGCCAACGTCCTGACTTTC. The chain links TRBV6-2 or TRBV6-3 to TRBJ2-6; TRBD1 might be the D (5 bases). Germline V gives CDR1 MNHEY, CDR2 SVGEGT. The CDR3 sequence is 18 residues long. V dropped 2 bases and J dropped 2 bases, with 16 bases sitting between them.

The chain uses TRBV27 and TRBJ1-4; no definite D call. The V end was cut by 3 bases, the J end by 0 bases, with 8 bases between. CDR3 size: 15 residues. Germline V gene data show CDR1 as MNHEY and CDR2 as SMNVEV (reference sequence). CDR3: CASSFTPPTNEKLFF. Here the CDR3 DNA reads TGTGCCAGCAGTTTCACACCACCAACTAATGAAAAACTGTTTTTT.

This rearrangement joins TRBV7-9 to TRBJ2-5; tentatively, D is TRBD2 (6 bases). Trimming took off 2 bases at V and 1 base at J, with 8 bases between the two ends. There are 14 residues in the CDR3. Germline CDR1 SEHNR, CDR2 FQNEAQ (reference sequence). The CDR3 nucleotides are TGTGCCAGCAGCTTACTTAGCGGCCAAGAGACCCAGTACTTC. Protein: CASSLLSGQETQYF.

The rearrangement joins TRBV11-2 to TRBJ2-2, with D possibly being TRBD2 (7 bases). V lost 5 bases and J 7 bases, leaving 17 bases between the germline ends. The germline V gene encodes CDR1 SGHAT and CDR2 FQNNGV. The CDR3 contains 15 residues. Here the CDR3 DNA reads TGTGCCAGCAGCCGAAGAGTAGGGGGGGGCGGGGAGCTGTTTTTT. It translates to CASSRRVGGGGELFF.

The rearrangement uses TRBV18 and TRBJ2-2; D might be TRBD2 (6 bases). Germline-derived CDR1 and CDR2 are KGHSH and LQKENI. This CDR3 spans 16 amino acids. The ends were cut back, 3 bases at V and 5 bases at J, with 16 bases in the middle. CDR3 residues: CASSPGTGAETGELFF. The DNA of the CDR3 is TGTGCCAGCTCACCGGGGACTGGGGCTGAGACCGGGGAGCTGTTTTTT.

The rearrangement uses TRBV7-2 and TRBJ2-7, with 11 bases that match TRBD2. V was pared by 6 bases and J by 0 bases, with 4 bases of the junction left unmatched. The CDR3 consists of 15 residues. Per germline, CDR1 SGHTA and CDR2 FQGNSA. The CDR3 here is CASRVTSGDSYEQYF. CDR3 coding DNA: TGTGCCAGCAGGGTGACTAGCGGGGACTCCTACGAGCAGTACTTC.

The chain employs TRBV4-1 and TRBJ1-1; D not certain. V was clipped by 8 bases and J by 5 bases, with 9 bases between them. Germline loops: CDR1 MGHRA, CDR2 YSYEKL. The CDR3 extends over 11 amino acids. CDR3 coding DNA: TGCGCCAGCGGAGGGAGGACTGAAGCTTTCTTT. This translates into CASGGRTEAFF.

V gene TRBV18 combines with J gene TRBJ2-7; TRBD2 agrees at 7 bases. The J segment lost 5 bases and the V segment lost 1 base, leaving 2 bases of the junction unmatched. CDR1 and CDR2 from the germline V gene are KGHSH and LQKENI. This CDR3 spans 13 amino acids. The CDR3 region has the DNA TGTGCCAGCTCACCACGGGAGGGAGACGAGCAGTACTTC. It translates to CASSPREGDEQYF.

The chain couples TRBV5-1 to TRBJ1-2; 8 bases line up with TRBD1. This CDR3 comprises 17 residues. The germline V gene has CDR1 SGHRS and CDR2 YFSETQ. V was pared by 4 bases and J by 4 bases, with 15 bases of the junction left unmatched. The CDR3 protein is CASSLGQGIGFGYGYTF. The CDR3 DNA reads TGCGCCAGCAGCCTCGGACAGGGAATAGGATTTGGCTATGGCTACACCTTC.

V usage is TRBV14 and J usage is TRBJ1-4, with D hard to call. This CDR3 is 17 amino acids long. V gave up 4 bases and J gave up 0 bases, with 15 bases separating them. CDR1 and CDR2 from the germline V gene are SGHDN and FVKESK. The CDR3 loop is CASSREKTRATNEKLFF. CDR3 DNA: TGTGCCAGCAGCCGAGAGAAGACAAGAGCAACTAATGAAAAACTGTTTTTT.

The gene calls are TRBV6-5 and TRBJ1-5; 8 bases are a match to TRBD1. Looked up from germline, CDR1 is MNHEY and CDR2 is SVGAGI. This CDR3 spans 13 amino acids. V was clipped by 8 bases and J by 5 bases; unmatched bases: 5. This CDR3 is CASSDRVYQPQHF. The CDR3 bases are TGTGCCAGCTCGGACAGGGTTTATCAGCCCCAGCATTTT.

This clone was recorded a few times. DNA of the CDR3: TGTGCCAGCAGAAAGGGGGGTGCAGGGGGAGGTAATCAGCCCCAGCATTTT. It encodes CASRKGGAGGGNQPQHF. The chain recombines TRBV27 with TRBJ1-5, with 7 bases lining up with TRBD1. V lost 6 bases to trimming and J lost 4 bases; unmatched junction nucleotides: 15. Germline V gene sequence: CDR1 MNHEY, CDR2 SMNVEV (reference sequence). This CDR3 comprises 17 residues.